This T cell receptor (beta chain) was retrieved from a study of blood T cell repertoires in COVID-19. About the research overall: Specimens from acute and convalescent COVID-19 originated in the United States, Italy and Spain. T cells, B-cell-depleted T cells, or PBMCs supplied cDNA or gDNA.

In the authors' methods: The authors estimated nucleated cell counts from reference gene primer amplification. The assay was immunoSEQ multiplex PCR, and TCRdb's table has in-frame clones only and misses some. V, J and clone size reflect that table, while D and trimming were determined from the DNA. The repertoire has 180,000 or so clones, roughly 90% of them found once; the top ten carry 0.62%. The CDR3 is 15 residues long. This sequence was found in a man aged 45 to 65 with acute or convalescent COVID-19. Material for sequencing was peripheral blood. The chain links TRBV21-1 to TRBJ2-1; the table's TRBD2 call for D was not verified on the DNA. TRBV21-1 is an annotated pseudogene. The DNA of the CDR3 is TGTGCCAGCAGCAGGGGACTAGGCATCTACAATGAGCAGTTCTTC. Protein sequence: CASSRGLGIYNEQFF.